The sequence of this T cell receptor beta chain was determined in a study of CD8 T cells in Susac syndrome. Findings of the study overall: Only a relatively small number of individuals were included in the TCR sequencing and HLA analysis.

The CDR3 contains 15 residues. Looked up from germline, CDR1 is SGHRS and CDR2 is YFSETQ. With V trimmed by 8 bases and J by 2 bases, 8 bases remained unmatched. RNA amounts of about 0.5 to 1 ug underwent reverse transcription with random hexamers. The TCR beta CDR3 was amplified by immunoSEQ multiplex PCR across 54 Vbeta, 13 Jbeta. TCRdb called the immunoSEQ multiplex PCR reads again in MiXCR, with one record for every CDR3 protein. The profile shows about 120,000 distinct CDR3 sequences, around 93% of them singletons. The control participants were healthy donors, and these controls were matched with respect to both age and sex. Concerning this clonotype: What it recognizes is unknown.

The sample comprised CD8+ T cells from PBMCs. This sequence originates from a human donor in good health. The rearrangement links TRBV5-1 to TRBJ2-5; TRBD2 agrees at 11 bases. The CDR3 DNA is TGCGCCAGTGACTCCGGGACTAGCGGACAAGAGACCCAGTACTTC. Its protein product is CASDSGTSGQETQYF. Together with reference TRBV5-1 and TRBJ2-5, the CDR3 gives the full variable domain: KAGVTQTPRYLIKTRGQQVTLSCSPISGHRSVSWYQQTPGQGLQFLFEYFSETQRNKGNFPGRFSGRQFSNSRSEMNVSTLELGDSALYLCASDSGTSGQETQYFGPGTRLLVL.